These T cell receptor beta chains were read from a single sample in a study of OX40 agonist ivuxolimab in advanced cancers. The protocol was immunoSEQ multiplex PCR, while the TCRdb copy is restricted to in-frame clones and leaves out a portion. The profile shows tens of thousands of clones, 70% to 80% of them singletons. The specimen was CD4+ or CD8+ T cells sorted from blood, collected in a trial of the OX40 agonist ivuxolimab. These TCRs come from an adult with an advanced solid tumor such as melanoma, head and neck, liver or kidney cancer. Each CDR3 is given with its conserved first and last residue. A D gene is named only where the DNA matches it firmly. Rows may omit the clone size; those that give it use once, few, many or a size class.

cdr3_aa cdr3_nt clone_size d_call j_call v_call
CASSMQDHNEQFF TGTGCCAGTAGTATGCAGGACCACAATGAGCAGTTCTTC NA NA TRBJ2-1 TRBV19
CATSRAGQGAEAFF TGTGCCACCAGCAGAGCCGGACAGGGGGCTGAAGCTTTCTTT once TRBD1 TRBJ1-1 TRBV15
CASMRRSTKFF TGTGCCAGCATGCGTCGGTCTACCAAGTTCTTC NA NA TRBJ2-1 TRBV7-3
CAISPFGLSSYEQYF TGTGCCATCAGTCCGTTTGGCCTCAGCTCCTACGAGCAGTACTTC NA NA TRBJ2-7 TRBV10-3
CASSEGQGHQETQYF TGCGCCAGCAGTGAGGGACAGGGGCACCAAGAGACCCAGTACTTC NA TRBD1 TRBJ2-5 TRBV10-1
CASSHNRGRDTGELFF TGTGCCAGTAGCCATAACAGGGGGCGGGACACCGGGGAGCTGTTTTTT NA TRBD1 TRBJ2-2 TRBV19
CASSQPQGLNEQFF TGTGCCAGCAGCCAACCTCAGGGCCTCAATGAGCAGTTCTTC NA NA TRBJ2-1 TRBV4-2
CASSQDRGYGYTF TGTGCCAGCAGTCAGGACAGGGGCTATGGCTACACCTTC NA TRBD1 TRBJ1-2 TRBV6-1
CASSFGGRSTDTQYF TGTGCCAGCAGCTTTGGCGGGAGAAGCACAGATACGCAGTATTTT NA TRBD2 TRBJ2-3 TRBV11-2
CASRLLGVGAGGIQYF TGTGCCAGCAGACTTCTAGGGGTGGGGGCGGGAGGCATTCAGTACTTC NA TRBD2 TRBJ2-4 TRBV27
CASRGKRRLNTEAFF TGTGCCAGCAGGGGCAAGCGCAGGTTGAACACTGAAGCTTTCTTT NA NA TRBJ1-1 TRBV7-9
CASSSRSGDEGAKNIQYF TGTGCCAGCAGCTCCCGTTCAGGAGACGAAGGAGCCAAAAACATTCAGTACTTC NA NA TRBJ2-4 TRBV7-2
CASSPLGTRAAEQYF TGTGCCAGCTCACCATTGGGGACACGGGCCGCCGAGCAGTACTTC NA NA TRBJ2-7 TRBV18
CSVARAGDNYGYTF TGCAGCGTCGCCCGGGCAGGGGATAACTATGGCTACACCTTC NA NA TRBJ1-2 TRBV29-1
CASKEQGVGTGELFF TGTGCCAGCAAAGAACAAGGGGTGGGCACCGGGGAGCTGTTTTTT NA NA TRBJ2-2 TRBV6-1
CASSQVYTFKPQHF TGCGCCAGCAGCCAAGTATATACTTTCAAGCCCCAGCATTTT NA NA TRBJ1-5 TRBV4-1
CASSVAGGQGFNTDTQYF TGTGCCAGCAGCGTAGCTGGGGGACAGGGATTCAACACAGATACGCAGTATTTT NA TRBD1 TRBJ2-3 TRBV9
CASSFPPGGYYGYTF TGTGCCAGCAGTTTCCCCCCCGGCGGATACTATGGCTACACCTTC NA NA TRBJ1-2 TRBV28
CASSGQINQPQHF TGTGCCAGCAGTGGACAGATCAATCAGCCCCAGCATTTT few NA TRBJ1-5 TRBV6-4
CASSGGAFEYGYTF TGTGCCAGCTCGGGGGGCGCGTTCGAGTATGGCTACACCTTC NA NA TRBJ1-2 TRBV19
CAGREQGGGYEQYF TGTGCCGGCAGGGAACAGGGGGGAGGCTACGAGCAGTACTTC NA TRBD1 TRBJ2-7 TRBV28
CASSLFAGRTANTGELFF TGTGCCAGCAGTTTATTTGCTGGGAGAACCGCGAACACCGGGGAGCTGTTTTTT NA NA TRBJ2-2 TRBV27
CASRTGTGWSYNEQFF TGTGCCAGCAGAACCGGGACAGGGTGGTCCTACAATGAGCAGTTCTTC NA TRBD1 TRBJ2-1 TRBV27
CASSLQGGVTEAFF TGTGCCAGCAGCTTACAGGGGGGTGTCACTGAAGCTTTCTTT NA TRBD1 TRBJ1-1 TRBV7-3
CASSHGPKTGELFF TGTGCCAGCAGTCATGGACCAAAAACCGGGGAGCTGTTTTTT NA NA TRBJ2-2 TRBV6-1
CASSPEWAGTRDEQYF TGTGCCAGCAGCCCCGAGTGGGCGGGGACTAGAGACGAGCAGTACTTC NA TRBD2 TRBJ2-7 TRBV11-2
CASSYRQGGGYEQYF TGTGCCAGCAGTTATCGACAGGGGGGGGGATACGAGCAGTACTTC NA TRBD1 TRBJ2-7 TRBV27
CASSEGTGSEKLFF TGTGCCAGCAGTGAAGGAACAGGCAGCGAAAAACTGTTTTTT NA NA TRBJ1-4 TRBV6-1
CASSFPNQPQHF TGTGCCAGCAGTTTCCCGAATCAGCCCCAGCATTTT NA NA TRBJ1-5 TRBV27
CASSNILGGELFF TGTGCCAGCAGCAATATCTTAGGCGGGGAGCTGTTTTTT few NA TRBJ2-2 TRBV7-9
CASSPDLQGRGNQPQHF TGTGCCAGTAGTCCCGACCTACAGGGCAGAGGCAATCAGCCCCAGCATTTT NA NA TRBJ1-5 TRBV19
CASSLAAVGPGEAFF TGCGCCAGCAGCTTGGCAGCAGTCGGTCCTGGTGAAGCTTTCTTT NA NA TRBJ1-1 TRBV5-1
CASSRYDLPGQFF TGTGCCAGCAGTCGATACGACCTACCGGGGCAGTTCTTC NA NA TRBJ2-1 TRBV27
CASSSGTSGFTDTQYF TGTGCCAGCAGCAGCGGGACTAGCGGATTCACAGATACGCAGTATTTT NA TRBD2 TRBJ2-3 TRBV11-2
CASSYEGNEQFF TGTGCCAGCAGTTACGAGGGCAATGAGCAGTTCTTC NA NA TRBJ2-1 TRBV6-5
CASTRLAGVPDTQYF TGTGCCAGCACTAGACTAGCGGGAGTTCCAGATACGCAGTATTTT NA TRBD2 TRBJ2-3 TRBV7-6
CASSQVRAGVSDTQYF TGCGCCAGCAGCCAAGTAAGAGCGGGAGTTTCAGATACGCAGTATTTT NA TRBD2 TRBJ2-3 TRBV4-1
CASSLRRGGRGQPQHF TGTGCCAGCAGCTTAAGACGCGGGGGGCGAGGGCAGCCCCAGCATTTT NA NA TRBJ1-5 TRBV7-3
CASSPRTGPNQPQHF TGTGCCAGCAGTCCCCGTACAGGGCCCAATCAGCCCCAGCATTTT NA NA TRBJ1-5 TRBV6-5
CASSQSTGLAGVSTQYF TGTGCCAGCAGCCAATCAACGGGACTAGCGGGAGTCTCTACGCAGTATTTT once TRBD2 TRBJ2-3 TRBV11-2
CASSPQGASPLHF TGTGCCAGCAGCCCCCAGGGGGCTTCACCCCTCCACTTT NA TRBD1 TRBJ1-6 TRBV6-6
CATSTATNTGELFF TGTGCCACCTCGACAGCAACTAACACCGGGGAGCTGTTTTTT once NA TRBJ2-2 TRBV10-3
CASSFVTAHSYEQYF TGTGCCAGCAGTTTCGTGACAGCGCACTCCTACGAGCAGTACTTC once NA TRBJ2-7 TRBV28
CASSILGGLSNEKLFF TGTGCCAGCAGCATTCTGGGGGGGTTGTCTAATGAAAAACTGTTTTTT NA NA TRBJ1-4 TRBV28
CASSIERGASTDTQYF TGTGCCAGCAGCATAGAGAGGGGGGCGAGCACAGATACGCAGTATTTT NA NA TRBJ2-3 TRBV13
CASSLVGGSSYEQYF TGTGCCAGCAGCTTAGTGGGCGGGAGCTCCTACGAGCAGTACTTC NA TRBD2 TRBJ2-7 TRBV7-2
CASKTGTGGTEAFF TGTGCCAGTAAAACCGGGACAGGGGGCACTGAAGCTTTCTTT NA TRBD1 TRBJ1-1 TRBV19
CASSQHRGGAIYEQYF TGTGCCAGCAGCCAACACAGGGGAGGGGCGATCTACGAGCAGTACTTC once NA TRBJ2-7 TRBV7-8
CASSLGRTYEQYF TGTGCCAGCAGCTTAGGACGCACCTACGAGCAGTACTTC NA NA TRBJ2-7 TRBV7-6
CASSDSGVQGYTF TGTGCCAGCAGTGACTCAGGGGTTCAAGGCTACACCTTC NA NA TRBJ1-2 TRBV6-4
CASRNEADIQYF TGTGCCAGCCGCAATGAGGCTGACATTCAGTACTTC NA NA TRBJ2-4 TRBV19
CASSDGQNGRYSPLHF TGCGCCAGCAGTGACGGACAAAACGGTCGATATTCACCCCTCCACTTT few NA TRBJ1-6 TRBV10-1
CASSLPQGGGNTEAFF TGTGCCAGCAGTCTCCCTCAAGGGGGGGGGAACACTGAAGCTTTCTTT NA NA TRBJ1-1 TRBV28